Listed here is a single T cell receptor (beta chain). Its antigen remains unknown. This CDR3 is missing its conserved last phenylalanine or tryptophan, likely due to a read error. Healthy Caucasian individuals from Russia aged about 6 to 95 served as donors. Each individual donor underwent a draw of ten milliliters of peripheral blood. The data originate from a study of blood T cells in healthy people across ages. Overall study findings and caveats: As age increased, TCR beta diversity per million T cells fell in a roughly linear fashion. Because sorting was not performed, PBMCs prevented conclusive naive versus antigen-experienced comparison.

The second PCR ran about 6 to 11 cycles with a sample-barcoded 5' primer and J-beta primers. MiXCR was run by TCRdb on the 5' RACE reads, yielding one entry per CDR3 protein. The sample has fewer than 1,200,000 distinct CDR3 sequences, less than 25% seen once. CDR3 length equals 11 residues. Germline-derived CDR1 and CDR2 are SQVTM and ANQGSEA. Trimming removed 7 bases at V and 5 bases at J, with 12 bases between. In addition, the sample was reused for a study of T cells of mothers and their children.

Sequencing input: blood. The rearrangement uses TRBV29-1 and TRBJ2-7; the D is unclear. This TCR was sampled from a girl aged 2-10 years in good health. CDR3 coding DNA: TGCAGCGCGGCAGGACCCGACGAGCAGTACCTC. Its protein product is CSAAGPDEQYL.